This T cell receptor beta chain was sequenced for a study of blood T cell repertoires in COVID-19. On the study more broadly: Specimens from acute and convalescent COVID-19 originated in the United States, Italy and Spain.

The CDR3 covers 14 residues. The germline V and J ends were trimmed by 0 bases and 0 bases, with 3 bases remaining between them. Germline CDR1 is LGHNA and CDR2 is YNFKEQ. TCRdb's copy holds only in-frame clones and misses some; the assay was immunoSEQ multiplex PCR. The sample has fewer than 80,000 clones, around 80% seen once. The chain carries TRBV4-2 and TRBJ1-3, with D unresolved. The receptor was derived from a human donor in a cohort sampled during active COVID-19. The source material was peripheral blood. Here the CDR3 reads CASSQDSSGNTIYF. CDR3 in DNA: TGTGCCAGCAGCCAAGACAGCTCTGGAAACACCATATATTTT.